This paragraph reports one T cell receptor beta chain. Its specificity is not known. Germline V CDR1 and CDR2: SGHTA, FQGNSA. V was shortened by 6 bases and J by 5 bases, with 11 bases between the two germline ends. The CDR3 is made up of 13 amino acids. In the PCR, 60 Vbeta and 13 Jbeta primers were used. As handled by the study authors: About 11 million of 70 million to 80 million unique TCR beta chains were shared, per a later count. Produced via immunoSEQ multiplex PCR; TCRdb's table is partial and in-frame only. D and trimming come from the DNA, and the V and J calls and clone size come from that table. The sample has 55,000 to 80,000 clones, about 75% seen once. This entry is derived from a study of cytomegalovirus exposure and HLA in healthy donors. Study context: Previous work identified roughly 120 million unique TCR beta sequences from 150 million to 200 million T cells. Regarding the study as a whole: Presence/absence analyses took donor sequencing depth as roughly uniform.

Unrecorded immune exposures were likely, despite nominal health at sampling. This sequence joins TRBV7-2 and TRBJ1-5; possibly TRBD1 for D (6 bases). The sequencing sample was made of PBMCs. The receptor's source is a woman aged 40 to 50 in good health and CMV-seropositive. The CDR3 here is CASSLQGDQPQHF. DNA of the CDR3: TGTGCCAGCAGTTTACAGGGTGATCAGCCCCAGCATTTT.